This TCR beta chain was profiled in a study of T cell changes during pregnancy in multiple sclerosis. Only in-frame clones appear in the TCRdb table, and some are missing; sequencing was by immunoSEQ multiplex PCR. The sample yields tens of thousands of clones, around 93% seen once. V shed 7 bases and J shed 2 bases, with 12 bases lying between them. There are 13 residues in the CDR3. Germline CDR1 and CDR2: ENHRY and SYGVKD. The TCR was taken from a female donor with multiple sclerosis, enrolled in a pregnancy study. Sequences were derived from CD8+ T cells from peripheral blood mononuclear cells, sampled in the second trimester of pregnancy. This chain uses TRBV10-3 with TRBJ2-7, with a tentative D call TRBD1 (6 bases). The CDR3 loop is CAITLDRTYEQYF. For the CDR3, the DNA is TGTGCCATCACCTTAGACAGGACCTACGAGCAGTACTTC.